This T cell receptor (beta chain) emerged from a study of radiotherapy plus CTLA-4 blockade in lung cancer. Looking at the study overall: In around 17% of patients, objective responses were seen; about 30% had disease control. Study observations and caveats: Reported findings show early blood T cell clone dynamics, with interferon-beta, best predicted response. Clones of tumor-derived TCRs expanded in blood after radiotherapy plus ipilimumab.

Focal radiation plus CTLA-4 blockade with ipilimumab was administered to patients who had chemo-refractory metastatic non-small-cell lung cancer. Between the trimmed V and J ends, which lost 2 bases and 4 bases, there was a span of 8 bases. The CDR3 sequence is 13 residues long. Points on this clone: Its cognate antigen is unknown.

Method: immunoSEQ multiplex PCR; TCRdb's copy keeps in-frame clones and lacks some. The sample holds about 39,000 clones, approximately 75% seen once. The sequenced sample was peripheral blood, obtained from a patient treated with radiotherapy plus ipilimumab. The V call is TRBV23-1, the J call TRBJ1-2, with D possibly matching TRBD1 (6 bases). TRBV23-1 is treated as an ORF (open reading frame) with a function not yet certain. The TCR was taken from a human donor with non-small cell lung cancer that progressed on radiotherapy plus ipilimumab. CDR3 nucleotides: TGCGCCAGCAGTCAACAACAGGGCTATGGCTACACCTTC. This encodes CASSQQQGYGYTF.